The 9 T cell receptor beta chains reported below all come from one sample, sequenced in a study of T cell responses to AZD1222 COVID-19 vaccine. Generated by immunoSEQ multiplex PCR, the TCRdb table keeps only in-frame clones and is missing some. The sample includes about 190,000 clones, approximately 92% seen only once; the top ten take approximately 1.5%. Sequenced here: peripheral blood, sampled on day 0 of AZD1222 vaccination. The receptor source for this set is an adult in good health.

The genes are TRBV7-9 and TRBJ1-2, with D tentatively TRBD1 (6 bases). With 4 bases removed from V and 2 bases from J, the gap between germline ends came to 11 bases. CDR1 SEHNR and CDR2 FQNEAQ come from the germline V gene (reference sequence). The CDR3 consists of 14 residues. In nucleotides, the CDR3 is TGTGCCAGCAGCTCTTCGACAGGAAACTATGGCTACACCTTC. It translates to CASSSSTGNYGYTF.

The chain uses TRBV11-2 and TRBJ2-1; 7 bases match TRBD1. The length of the CDR3 is 15 residues. Germline V lookup: CDR1 SGHAT, CDR2 FQNNGV. J gave up 8 bases and V 5 bases, and 12 bases lay outside the gene matches. For the CDR3, the DNA is TGTGCCAGCAGCGTGTGGGGACAGCGCAGCGATGAGCAGTTCTTC. This encodes CASSVWGQRSDEQFF.

This clone has just a few counts. The chain employs TRBV5-1 and TRBJ1-1; 8 bases line up with TRBD1. Germline loops: CDR1 SGHRS, CDR2 YFSETQ. Losses at the gene ends were 3 bases for V and 6 bases for J; bases not matched to a gene: 10. The CDR3 contains 15 residues. The CDR3 loop is CASSWGDRIFSEAFF. Written as DNA, the CDR3 is TGCGCCAGCAGCTGGGGGGACAGGATATTTTCTGAAGCTTTCTTT.

V and J are TRBV4-1 and TRBJ2-3, with D possibly being TRBD1 (7 bases). Germline-derived CDR1 and CDR2 are MGHRA and YSYEKL. V was trimmed by 1 base and J by 4 bases, leaving 18 bases between them. CDR3 size: 17 residues. The CDR3 DNA sequence: TGCGCCAGCAGCCAAGGCAGGGCAGGGGGGTCCGCAGATACGCAGTATTTT. Residues: CASSQGRAGGSADTQYF.

The chain links TRBV2 to TRBJ2-7; tentatively, D is TRBD1 (6 bases). V shed 3 bases and J shed 2 bases, with 8 bases lying between them. The CDR3 totals 13 residues. Germline V lookup: CDR1 SNHLY, CDR2 FYNNEI. The CDR3 protein is CASSEDSPYEQYF. CDR3 coding DNA: TGTGCCAGCAGTGAGGACAGTCCCTACGAGCAGTACTTC.

This chain links TRBV9 with TRBJ1-6, with D possibly being TRBD1 (6 bases). Germline V gene lookup returns CDR1 SGDLS and CDR2 YYNGEE. CDR3 length equals 14 residues. Trimming stripped 3 bases from V and 6 bases from J, with 10 bases between. The CDR3 region has the DNA TGTGCCAGCAGCGGAGGGGGAGGTAATTCACCCCTCCACTTT. This gives the protein CASSGGGGNSPLHF.

This sequence joins TRBV4-1 and TRBJ2-5, with D possibly TRBD1 on 6 matching bases. Germline assignment: CDR1 MGHRA and CDR2 YSYEKL. Trimming left V 4 bases short and J 4 bases short, with 13 bases between. The CDR3 length is 14 residues. DNA of the CDR3: TGCGCCAGCAGCCTCCTTAGGACAGTAGAGACCCAGTACTTC. Translating gives CASSLLRTVETQYF.

This chain connects TRBV28 to TRBJ1-2; D call uncertain. V lost 4 bases and J lost 7, with 19 bases in between. Looked up from germline, CDR1 is MDHEN and CDR2 is SYDVKM. The CDR3 is made up of 15 amino acids. The CDR3 DNA is TGTGCCAGCAGTTCATCGGGCACAAGGAAGGGTGGCTACACCTTC. As protein: CASSSSGTRKGGYTF.

This rearrangement joins TRBV7-9 to TRBJ1-1; a possible D gene is TRBD1 (5 bases). The length of the CDR3 is 13 residues. V was cut by 5 bases and J by 3 bases, with 10 bases left in between. Per the germline V gene, CDR1 is SEHNR and CDR2 is FQNEAQ (reference sequence). This CDR3 reads CASSRGVDTEAFF. The CDR3 nucleotides read TGTGCCAGCAGCAGAGGGGTTGACACTGAAGCTTTCTTT.